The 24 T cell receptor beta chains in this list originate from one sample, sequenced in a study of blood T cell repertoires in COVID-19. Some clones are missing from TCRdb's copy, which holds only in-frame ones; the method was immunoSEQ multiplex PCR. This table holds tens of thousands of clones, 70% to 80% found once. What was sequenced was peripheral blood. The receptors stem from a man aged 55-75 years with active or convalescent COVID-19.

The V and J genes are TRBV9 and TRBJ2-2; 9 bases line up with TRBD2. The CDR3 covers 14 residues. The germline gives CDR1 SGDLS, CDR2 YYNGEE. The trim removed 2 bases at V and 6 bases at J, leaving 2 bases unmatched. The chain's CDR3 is CASSVLAGSGELFF. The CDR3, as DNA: TGTGCCAGCAGCGTTCTAGCGGGGTCCGGGGAGCTGTTTTTT.

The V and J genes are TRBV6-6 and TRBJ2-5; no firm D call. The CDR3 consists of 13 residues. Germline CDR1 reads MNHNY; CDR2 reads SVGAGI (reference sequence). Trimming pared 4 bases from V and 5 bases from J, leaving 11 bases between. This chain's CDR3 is CASSFRTHETQYF. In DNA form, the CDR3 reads TGTGCCAGCAGTTTCAGAACCCACGAGACCCAGTACTTC.

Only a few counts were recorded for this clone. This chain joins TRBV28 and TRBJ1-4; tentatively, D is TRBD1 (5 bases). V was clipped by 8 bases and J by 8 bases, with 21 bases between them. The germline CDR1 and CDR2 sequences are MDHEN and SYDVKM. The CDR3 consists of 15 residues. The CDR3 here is CASSRIQGGDEKLFF. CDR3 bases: TGTGCCAGCTCCCGAATTCAGGGAGGGGACGAAAAACTGTTTTTT.

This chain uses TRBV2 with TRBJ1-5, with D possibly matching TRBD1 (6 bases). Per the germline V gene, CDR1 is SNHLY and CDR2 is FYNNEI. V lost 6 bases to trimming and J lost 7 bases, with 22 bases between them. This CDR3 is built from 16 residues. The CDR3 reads CASSREGWGQGQPQHF. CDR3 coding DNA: TGTGCCAGCAGCCGAGAGGGTTGGGGGCAGGGGCAGCCCCAGCATTTT.

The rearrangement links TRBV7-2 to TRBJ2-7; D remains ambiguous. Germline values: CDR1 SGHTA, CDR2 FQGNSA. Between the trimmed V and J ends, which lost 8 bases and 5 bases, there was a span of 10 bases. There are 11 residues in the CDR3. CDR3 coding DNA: TGTGCCAGCGGCCAGGCCCACGAGCAGTACTTC. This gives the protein CASGQAHEQYF.

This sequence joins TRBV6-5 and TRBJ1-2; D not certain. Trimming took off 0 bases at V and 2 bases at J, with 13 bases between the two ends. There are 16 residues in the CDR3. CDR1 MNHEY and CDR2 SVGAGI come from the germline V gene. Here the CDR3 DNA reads TGTGCCAGCAGTTACTCGGTTGGCCAGGCAAACTATGGCTACACCTTC. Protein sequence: CASSYSVGQANYGYTF.

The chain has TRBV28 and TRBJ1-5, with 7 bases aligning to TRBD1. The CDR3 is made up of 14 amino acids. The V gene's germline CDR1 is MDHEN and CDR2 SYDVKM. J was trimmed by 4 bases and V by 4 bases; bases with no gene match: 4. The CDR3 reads CASSYRQGNQPQHF. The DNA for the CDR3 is TGTGCCAGCAGTTATCGACAGGGTAATCAGCCCCAGCATTTT.

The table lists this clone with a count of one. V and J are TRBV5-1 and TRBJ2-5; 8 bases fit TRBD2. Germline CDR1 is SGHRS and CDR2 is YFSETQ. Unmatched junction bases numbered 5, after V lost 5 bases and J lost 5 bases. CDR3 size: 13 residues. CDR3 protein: CASSSGVGETQYF. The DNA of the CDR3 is TGCGCCAGCAGTAGCGGGGTAGGGGAGACCCAGTACTTC.

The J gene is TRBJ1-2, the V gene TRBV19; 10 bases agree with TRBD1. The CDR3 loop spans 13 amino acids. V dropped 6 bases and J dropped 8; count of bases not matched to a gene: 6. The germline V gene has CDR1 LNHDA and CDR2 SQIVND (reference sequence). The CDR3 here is CASSTTGGSGYTF. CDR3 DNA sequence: TGTGCCAGTAGCACGACAGGGGGCAGCGGCTACACCTTC.

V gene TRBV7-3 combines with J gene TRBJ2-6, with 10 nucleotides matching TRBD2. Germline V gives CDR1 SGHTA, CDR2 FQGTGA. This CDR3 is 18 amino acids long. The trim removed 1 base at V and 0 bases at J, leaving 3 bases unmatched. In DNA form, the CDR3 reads TGTGCCAGCAGCTTAAGGCTAGCGGGGGACTCTGGGGCCAACGTCCTGACTTTC. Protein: CASSLRLAGDSGANVLTF.

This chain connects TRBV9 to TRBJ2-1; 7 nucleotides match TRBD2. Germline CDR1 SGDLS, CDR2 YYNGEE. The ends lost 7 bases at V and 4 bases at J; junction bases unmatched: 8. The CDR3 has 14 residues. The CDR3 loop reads CASGWGGEYNEQFF. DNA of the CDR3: TGTGCCAGCGGTTGGGGGGGTGAATACAATGAGCAGTTCTTC.

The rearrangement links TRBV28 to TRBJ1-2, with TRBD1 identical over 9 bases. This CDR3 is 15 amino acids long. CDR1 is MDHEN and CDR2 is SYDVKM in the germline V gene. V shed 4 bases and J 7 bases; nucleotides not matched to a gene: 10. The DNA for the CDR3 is TGTGCCAGCAGTTCCCCGGGACAGGGACCTGCTGGCTACACCTTC. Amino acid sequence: CASSSPGQGPAGYTF.

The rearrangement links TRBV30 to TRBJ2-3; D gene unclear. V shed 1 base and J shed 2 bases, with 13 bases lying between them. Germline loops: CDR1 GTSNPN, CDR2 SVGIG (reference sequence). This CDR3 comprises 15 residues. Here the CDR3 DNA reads TGTGCCTGGAGTGCCCTCGTATGGCCCACAGATACGCAGTATTTT. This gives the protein CAWSALVWPTDTQYF.

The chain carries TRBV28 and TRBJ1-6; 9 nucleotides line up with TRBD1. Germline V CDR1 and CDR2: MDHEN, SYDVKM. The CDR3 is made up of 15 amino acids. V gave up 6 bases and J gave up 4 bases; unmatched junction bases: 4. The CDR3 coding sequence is TGTGCCAGCAGGGCCGGGACAGGGTATAATTCACCCCTCCACTTT. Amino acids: CASRAGTGYNSPLHF. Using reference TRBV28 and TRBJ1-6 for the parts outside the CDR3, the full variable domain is DVKVTQSSRYLVKRTGEKVFLECVQDMDHENMFWYRQDPGLGLRLIYFSYDVKMKEKGDIPEGYSVSREKKERFSLILESASTNQTSMYLCASRAGTGYNSPLHFGNGTRLTVT.

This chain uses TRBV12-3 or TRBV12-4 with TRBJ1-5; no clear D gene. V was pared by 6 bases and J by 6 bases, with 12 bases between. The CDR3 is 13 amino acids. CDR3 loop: CASSTADGQPQHF. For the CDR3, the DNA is TGTGCCAGCAGCACAGCGGATGGTCAGCCCCAGCATTTT.

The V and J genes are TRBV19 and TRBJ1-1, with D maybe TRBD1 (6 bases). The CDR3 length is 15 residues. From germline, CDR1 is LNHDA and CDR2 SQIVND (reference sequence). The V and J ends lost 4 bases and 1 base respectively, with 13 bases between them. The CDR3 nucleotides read TGTGCCAGTAGTAATCCAGGGACAACGAACACTGAAGCTTTCTTT. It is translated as CASSNPGTTNTEAFF.

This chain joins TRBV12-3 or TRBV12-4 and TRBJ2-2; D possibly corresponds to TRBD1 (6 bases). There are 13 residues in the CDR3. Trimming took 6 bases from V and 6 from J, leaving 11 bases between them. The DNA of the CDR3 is TGTGCCAGCAGGCAGGGGTTACCCGGGGAGCTGTTTTTT. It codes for CASRQGLPGELFF.

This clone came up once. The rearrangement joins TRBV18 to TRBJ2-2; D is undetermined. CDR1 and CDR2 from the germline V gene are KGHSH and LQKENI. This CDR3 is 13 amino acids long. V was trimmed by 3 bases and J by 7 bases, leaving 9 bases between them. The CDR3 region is CASSPENFGELFF. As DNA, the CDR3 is TGTGCCAGCTCACCCGAAAACTTCGGGGAGCTGTTTTTT. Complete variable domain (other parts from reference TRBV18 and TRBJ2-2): NAGVMQNPRHLVRRRGQEARLRCSPMKGHSHVYWYRQLPEEGLKFMVYLQKENIIDESGMPKERFSAEFPKEGPSILRIQQVVRGDSAAYFCASSPENFGELFFGEGSRLTVL.

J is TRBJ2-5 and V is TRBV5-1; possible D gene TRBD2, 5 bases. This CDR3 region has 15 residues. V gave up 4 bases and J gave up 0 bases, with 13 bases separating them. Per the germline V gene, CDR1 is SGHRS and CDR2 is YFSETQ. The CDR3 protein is CASSTEGGYQETQYF. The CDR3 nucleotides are TGCGCCAGCAGCACAGAGGGCGGGTACCAAGAGACCCAGTACTTC.

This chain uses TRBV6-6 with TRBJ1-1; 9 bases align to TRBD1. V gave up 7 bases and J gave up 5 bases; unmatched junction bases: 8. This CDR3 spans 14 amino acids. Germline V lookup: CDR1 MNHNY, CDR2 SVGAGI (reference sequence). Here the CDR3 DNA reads TGTGCCAGCACCCGGGACAGGGAATCTACTGAAGCTTTCTTT. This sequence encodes CASTRDRESTEAFF.

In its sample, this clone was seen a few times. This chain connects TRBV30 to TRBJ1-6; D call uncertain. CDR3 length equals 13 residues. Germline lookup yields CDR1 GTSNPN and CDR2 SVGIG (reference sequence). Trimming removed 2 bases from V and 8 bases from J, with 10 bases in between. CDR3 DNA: TGTGCCTGGAGTACCGACATTGATTCACCCCTCCACTTT. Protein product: CAWSTDIDSPLHF.

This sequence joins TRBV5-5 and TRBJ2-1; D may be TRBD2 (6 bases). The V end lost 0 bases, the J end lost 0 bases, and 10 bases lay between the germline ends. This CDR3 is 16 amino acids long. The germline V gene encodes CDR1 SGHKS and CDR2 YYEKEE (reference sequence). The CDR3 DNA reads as TGTGCCAGCAGCTTGGGGGCGGGAAACTCCTACAATGAGCAGTTCTTC. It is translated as CASSLGAGNSYNEQFF.

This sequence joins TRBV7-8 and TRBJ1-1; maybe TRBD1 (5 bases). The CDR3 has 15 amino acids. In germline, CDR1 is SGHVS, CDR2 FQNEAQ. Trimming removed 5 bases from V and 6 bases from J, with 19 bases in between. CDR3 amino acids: CASSLDEQTDPEAFF. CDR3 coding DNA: TGTGCCAGCAGCCTCGACGAACAGACAGACCCTGAAGCTTTCTTT.

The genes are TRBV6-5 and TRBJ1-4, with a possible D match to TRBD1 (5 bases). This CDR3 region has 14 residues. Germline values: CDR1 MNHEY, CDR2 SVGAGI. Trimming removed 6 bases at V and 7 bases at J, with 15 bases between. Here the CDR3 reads CASRPGGAGEKLFF. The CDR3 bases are TGTGCCAGCAGGCCAGGTGGGGCCGGTGAAAAACTGTTTTTT.